The 30 T cell receptor beta chains below all came from one sample that was sequenced in a study of glioma-infiltrating T cells after dendritic cell vaccination. Assay: immunoSEQ multiplex PCR; the TCRdb copy retains only in-frame clones and omits some. This table holds about 99,000 clones, about four fifths found once. This sample comprised blood, obtained before dendritic cell vaccination. These receptors all come from a human donor with glioblastoma.

In this sample, this clone turned up a few times. V is TRBV10-3 and J is TRBJ2-3; 8 nucleotides match TRBD2. The germline CDR1 and CDR2 sequences are ENHRY and SYGVKD. V was clipped by 7 bases and J by 4 bases; unmatched bases: 7. This CDR3 has 14 residues. The CDR3 loop is CAITRTSSSDTQYF. CDR3 nucleotides: TGTGCCATCACTAGGACTAGCAGTTCAGATACGCAGTATTTT.

The chain links TRBV4-1 to TRBJ2-7; no clear D gene. Trimming cost V 5 bases and J 5 bases, with 7 bases left between them. This CDR3 comprises 11 residues. Germline V gene sequence: CDR1 MGHRA, CDR2 YSYEKL. The CDR3 spells CASSEYNEQYF. CDR3 DNA: TGCGCCAGCAGCGAATACAACGAGCAGTACTTC.

This clone appeared a few times. Other DNA sequences within the sample encode an identical CDR3. The chain couples TRBV5-1 to TRBJ1-1; a weak D match, TRBD1 (6 bases). Germline values: CDR1 SGHRS, CDR2 YFSETQ. The CDR3 runs 14 residues. Trimming cost V 0 bases and J 1 base, with 7 bases left between them. The DNA for the CDR3 is TGCGCCAGCAGCTTGGGGGGGCAGAACACTGAAGCTTTCTTT. It is translated as CASSLGGQNTEAFF.

The rearrangement joins TRBV19 to TRBJ2-3; tentatively, D is TRBD2 (7 bases). This CDR3 region has 15 residues. CDR1 is LNHDA, CDR2 SQIVND, per germline (reference sequence). The ends were cut back, 1 base at V and 5 bases at J, with 13 bases in the middle. DNA for the CDR3: TGTGCCAGTAGTATAGTAGGGGGGGGAGAAGATACGCAGTATTTT. Amino acid sequence: CASSIVGGGEDTQYF.

The gene calls are TRBV27 and TRBJ1-2; no reliable D call. V lost 5 bases, J lost 1 base, and 5 bases lay in between. Germline V gene data show CDR1 as MNHEY and CDR2 as SMNVEV (reference sequence). CDR3 length equals 12 residues. CDR3 in amino acids: CASSPNNYGYTF. CDR3 sequence (DNA): TGTGCCAGCAGTCCCAATAACTATGGCTACACCTTC.

This chain links TRBV2 with TRBJ2-4, with D possibly TRBD2 on 5 matching bases. Per the germline V gene, CDR1 is SNHLY and CDR2 is FYNNEI. V lost 6 bases and J lost 0, with 15 bases in between. The CDR3 runs 16 residues. The CDR3 sequence is CASRKWEFLAKNIQYF. The CDR3, as DNA: TGTGCCAGCAGAAAATGGGAGTTTCTAGCCAAAAACATTCAGTACTTC. Full variable domain (outside the CDR3, taken from reference TRBV2 and TRBJ2-4): EPEVTQTPSHQVTQMGQEVILRCVPISNHLYFYWYRQILGQKVEFLVSFYNNEISEKSEIFDDQFSVERPDGSNFTLKIRSTKLEDSAMYFCASRKWEFLAKNIQYFGAGTRLSVL.

This chain connects TRBV30 to TRBJ1-6; D not resolved. This CDR3 has 11 amino acids. V was clipped by 3 bases and J by 14 bases, with 11 bases between them. CDR1 and CDR2 from the germline V gene are GTSNPN and SVGIG (reference sequence). The CDR3 coding sequence is TGTGCCTGGAGGGACTTGGGGACCCTCCACTTT. This translates into CAWRDLGTLHF.

The genes are TRBV5-1 and TRBJ2-2; tentatively, D is TRBD2 (5 bases). This CDR3 is 13 amino acids long. Trimming cost V 4 bases and J 3 bases, with 7 bases left between them. Germline lookup yields CDR1 SGHRS and CDR2 YFSETQ. The CDR3, as DNA: TGCGCCAGCAGCCCGGAGGACACCGGGGAGCTGTTTTTT. It is translated as CASSPEDTGELFF.

The DNA for the CDR3 is TGCGCCAGCAGCTTGGATACAGGGGGCTCATACTATGGCTACACCTTC. Translated: CASSLDTGGSYYGYTF. The chain links TRBV5-1 to TRBJ1-2; TRBD1 matches at 9 bases. The V and J ends lost 0 bases and 3 bases, in that order; junction bases with no gene match: 6. The CDR3 has 16 residues. CDR1 and CDR2 from the germline V gene are SGHRS and YFSETQ.

The chain recombines TRBV27 with TRBJ2-5; 8 nucleotides agree with TRBD1. The CDR3 is made up of 15 amino acids. V was pared by 6 bases and J by 4 bases, with 10 bases of the junction left unmatched. The germline V gene encodes CDR1 MNHEY and CDR2 SMNVEV (reference sequence). CDR3 sequence: CASRKGTGGLETQYF. DNA for the CDR3: TGTGCCAGCAGGAAGGGGACAGGTGGGTTAGAGACCCAGTACTTC.

The chain links TRBV27 to TRBJ2-7; tentatively, D is TRBD1 (6 bases). The germline gives CDR1 MNHEY, CDR2 SMNVEV (reference sequence). This CDR3 region has 14 residues. Trimming cost V 6 bases and J 5 bases, with 17 bases left between them. CDR3 coding DNA: TGTGCCAGCAGACTTACAGGGCGGCGCGACGAGCAGTACTTC. It specifies CASRLTGRRDEQYF.

This rearrangement joins TRBV27 to TRBJ1-2, with D perhaps TRBD1 (6 bases). This CDR3 has 14 residues. Trimming pared 2 bases from V and 6 bases from J, leaving 13 bases between. Germline V gives CDR1 MNHEY, CDR2 SMNVEV (reference sequence). The CDR3 protein is CASSLGGTLDGYTF. For the CDR3, the DNA is TGTGCCAGCAGTTTAGGTGGGACATTAGATGGCTACACCTTC.

The chain combines TRBV6-6 with TRBJ2-5, with TRBD1 as a possible D gene (6 bases). Trimming took off 5 bases at V and 5 bases at J, with 12 bases between the two ends. CDR1 MNHNY and CDR2 SVGAGI come from the germline V gene (reference sequence). CDR3 length equals 13 residues. The CDR3 nucleotides read TGTGCCAGCAGTATAACAGGGTTCGAGACCCAGTACTTC. This gives the protein CASSITGFETQYF.

The chain joins TRBV2 to TRBJ2-1; 8 nucleotides align to TRBD1. J gave up 7 bases and V 4 bases, and 15 bases lay outside the gene matches. CDR3 length equals 17 residues. Germline V gene sequence: CDR1 SNHLY, CDR2 FYNNEI. CDR3 DNA sequence: TGTGCCAGCAGTGCCGCCGTAGGCAGGGGGCGCGATAATGAGCAGTTCTTC. This gives the protein CASSAAVGRGRDNEQFF.

This chain links TRBV4-2 with TRBJ1-1; perhaps TRBD1 as D (5 bases). Trimming took 2 bases from V and 1 from J, leaving 8 bases between them. The CDR3 spans 14 residues. Per the germline V gene, CDR1 is LGHNA and CDR2 is YNFKEQ. The CDR3 sequence is CASSQSGANTEAFF. The CDR3 coding sequence is TGTGCCAGCAGCCAAAGCGGGGCGAACACTGAAGCTTTCTTT.

The chain has TRBV18 and TRBJ2-3; TRBD2 matches 8 bases. The trim removed 3 bases at V and 3 bases at J, leaving 8 bases unmatched. CDR1 is KGHSH and CDR2 is LQKENI in the germline V gene. The CDR3 is 16 amino acids. CDR3 in DNA: TGTGCCAGCTCACCCCCTAGAGCGGGGGTTACAGATACGCAGTATTTT. It translates to CASSPPRAGVTDTQYF.

The CDR3, as DNA: TGTGCCTGTAACCTCCGGGGATCCTCCTACAATGAGCAGTTCTTC. Residues: CACNLRGSSYNEQFF. The rearrangement joins TRBV30 to TRBJ2-1; D perhaps matches TRBD2 (5 bases). The V gene's germline CDR1 is GTSNPN and CDR2 SVGIG (reference sequence). This CDR3 comprises 15 residues. The V end was cut by 6 bases, the J end by 0 bases, with 15 bases between. The variable domain in full, completed from reference TRBV30 and TRBJ2-1, reads SQTIHQWPATLVQPVGSPLSLECTVEGTSNPNLYWYRQAAGRGLQLLFYSVGIGQISSEVPQNLSASRPQDRQFILSSKKLLLSDSGFYLCACNLRGSSYNEQFFGPGTRLTVL.

The chain links TRBV11-2 to TRBJ1-4; tentative D call: TRBD1 (5 bases). V lost 3 bases, J lost 7 bases, and 15 bases lay in between. The CDR3 has 15 amino acids. The germline gives CDR1 SGHAT, CDR2 FQNNGV. Here the CDR3 DNA reads TGTGCCAGCAGCTTTCCGTCAGGGCTCGGTGAAAAACTGTTTTTT. Encoded protein: CASSFPSGLGEKLFF.

This chain links TRBV27 with TRBJ1-2; the D gene is possibly TRBD1 (6 bases). Germline values: CDR1 MNHEY, CDR2 SMNVEV (reference sequence). V lost 5 bases to trimming and J lost 6 bases, with 22 bases between them. The length of the CDR3 is 16 residues. CDR3 region: CASSRGGAGTTNGYTF. DNA of the CDR3: TGTGCCAGCAGTAGGGGGGGGGCCGGGACAACTAATGGCTACACCTTC.

This clone was seen only a few times. This chain joins TRBV5-1 and TRBJ1-1, with 7 bases that match TRBD1. CDR3 length: 15 residues. Germline loops: CDR1 SGHRS, CDR2 YFSETQ. V shed 4 bases and J 1 base; nucleotides not matched to a gene: 7. CDR3 bases: TGCGCCAGCAGCAGGTCGACAGGGAGGAACACTGAAGCTTTCTTT. Translating it yields CASSRSTGRNTEAFF.

The rearrangement joins TRBV2 to TRBJ2-7; the D is unclear. V was trimmed by 3 bases and J by 7 bases, leaving 16 bases between them. Germline assignment: CDR1 SNHLY and CDR2 FYNNEI. The CDR3 is 14 amino acids. CDR3 loop: CASSDLPPSREQYF. CDR3 coding DNA: TGTGCCAGCAGTGATTTACCCCCCTCGAGGGAGCAGTACTTC.

This clone turned up a few times. The chain joins TRBV7-2 to TRBJ2-5, with D unresolved. The CDR3 has 16 residues. The germline gives CDR1 SGHTA, CDR2 FQGNSA. V shed 1 base and J shed 4 bases, with 16 bases lying between them. CDR3 loop: CASSLGPPQVGETQYF. The CDR3 DNA sequence: TGTGCCAGCAGCTTAGGTCCCCCTCAAGTCGGAGAGACCCAGTACTTC.

This clone was counted only a few times. The rearrangement uses TRBV19 and TRBJ1-4; no clear D gene. Germline V gene sequence: CDR1 LNHDA, CDR2 SQIVND (reference sequence). The CDR3 spans 15 residues. V was shortened by 4 bases and J by 5 bases, with 14 bases between the two germline ends. CDR3 loop: CASSTNSVVNEKLFF. The DNA for the CDR3 is TGTGCCAGTAGTACCAACAGTGTAGTCAATGAAAAACTGTTTTTT.

This clone was seen a few times. The chain joins TRBV10-3 to TRBJ1-6; the match to TRBD1 covers 10 bases. Germline V gives CDR1 ENHRY, CDR2 SYGVKD. This CDR3 region has 16 residues. J lost 4 bases, V lost 8 bases, and 8 bases had no gene match. CDR3 region: CAIAATGGGYNSPLHF. As DNA, the CDR3 is TGTGCCATCGCCGCGACAGGGGGCGGGTATAATTCACCCCTCCACTTT.

The rearrangement links TRBV21-1 to TRBJ1-2; the table's D call TRBD1 went unverified against the DNA. TRBV21-1 is a pseudogene locus. This CDR3 is 13 amino acids long. The CDR3 spells CASSRTDPYGYTF. The CDR3 DNA is TGTGCCAGCAGTAGGACAGACCCTTATGGCTACACCTTC.

This rearrangement joins TRBV5-1 to TRBJ2-3; D gene unclear. V lost 0 bases, J lost 2 bases, and 7 bases lay in between. Germline V gives CDR1 SGHRS, CDR2 YFSETQ. The CDR3 is 14 amino acids. Written as DNA, the CDR3 is TGCGCCAGCAGCTTGGCAGGCTTCACAGATACGCAGTATTTT. It is translated as CASSLAGFTDTQYF.

The CDR3 sequence: CASSGQGAGEGNQPQHF. In nucleotides, the CDR3 is TGTGCCAGTAGCGGACAGGGGGCCGGAGAAGGCAATCAGCCCCAGCATTTT. The chain combines TRBV19 with TRBJ1-5; 11 bases are shared with TRBD1. Germline trimming cut 6 bases from V and 2 bases from J; bases unmatched to any gene: 9. Germline V gene sequence: CDR1 LNHDA, CDR2 SQIVND (reference sequence). The CDR3 consists of 17 residues.

Only a few counts were recorded for this clone. This sequence joins TRBV5-1 and TRBJ1-1; TRBD1 aligns across 7 bases. V gave up 4 bases and J gave up 11 bases; unmatched junction bases: 14. In germline, CDR1 is SGHRS, CDR2 YFSETQ. The CDR3 runs 14 residues. The DNA of the CDR3 is TGCGCCAGCAGCCCTATCGGGACAGCCTTCAGTGCTTTCTTT. It translates to CASSPIGTAFSAFF.

The rearrangement uses TRBV27 and TRBJ2-2; TRBD2 agrees at 10 bases. Germline V gives CDR1 MNHEY, CDR2 SMNVEV (reference sequence). CDR3 length: 16 residues. With 3 bases clipped from V and 5 bases from J, the junction kept 6 bases outside the gene matches. CDR3 loop: CASSFLAGVITGELFF. The CDR3 coding sequence is TGTGCCAGCAGTTTCCTAGCGGGGGTTATAACCGGGGAGCTGTTTTTT.

This clone was seen only a few times. The gene calls are TRBV9 and TRBJ1-2; 7 nucleotides agree with TRBD1. The CDR3 runs 14 residues. Germline assignment: CDR1 SGDLS and CDR2 YYNGEE. V was pared by 3 bases and J by 8 bases, with 10 bases of the junction left unmatched. CDR3 bases: TGTGCCAGCAGCGCCCACGAGGGGGCGACGGGCTACACCTTC. Its protein is CASSAHEGATGYTF. Full variable domain (outside the CDR3, taken from reference TRBV9 and TRBJ1-2): DSGVTQTPKHLITATGQRVTLRCSPRSGDLSVYWYQQSLDQGLQFLIQYYNGEERAKGNILERFSAQQFPDLHSELNLSSLELGDSALYFCASSAHEGATGYTFGSGTRLTVV.